The clone carrying this TCR beta chain was picked up many times. This entry comes from a study of human T cells and chemical hapten exposure. Time point denoted: pre-sensitization, week 0. Treatment noted: therapeutic diphenylcyclopropenone sensitization with weekly scalp DPC. Each CDR3 protein is one row after TCRdb ran MiXCR on the RACE reads. This sample has approximately 260,000 distinct CDR3 sequences; approximately 8.4% occur once, and the top ten carry approximately 2.3%. The CDR3 totals 15 residues. The V end lost 0 bases, the J end lost 2 bases, and 8 bases lay between the germline ends. CDR1 MDHEN and CDR2 SYDVKM come from the germline V gene.

This chain uses TRBV28 with TRBJ2-1, with D unresolved. The sequence was collected from a woman between 35 and 50 years old with alopecia areata. Some clones in this sample may be carry-over from other donors' samples. Sample: whole blood, taken in connection with sensitization to the hapten diphenylcyclopropenone (DPC). CDR3 region: CASSLWQATYNEQFF. CDR3 DNA: TGTGCCAGCAGTTTATGGCAGGCTACCTACAATGAGCAGTTCTTC.